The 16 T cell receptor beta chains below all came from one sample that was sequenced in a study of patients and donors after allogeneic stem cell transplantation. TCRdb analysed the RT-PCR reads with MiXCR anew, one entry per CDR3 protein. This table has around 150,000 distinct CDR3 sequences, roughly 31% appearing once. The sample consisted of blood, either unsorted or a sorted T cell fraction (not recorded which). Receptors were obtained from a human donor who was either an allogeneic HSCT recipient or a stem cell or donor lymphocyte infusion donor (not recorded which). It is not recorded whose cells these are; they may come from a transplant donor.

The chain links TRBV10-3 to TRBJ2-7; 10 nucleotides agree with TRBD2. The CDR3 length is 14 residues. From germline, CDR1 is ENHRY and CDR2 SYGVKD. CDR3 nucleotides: TGTGCGCTCAGCGGGGGGGGAAACTCCTACGAGCAGTACTTC. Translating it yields CALSGGGNSYEQYF.

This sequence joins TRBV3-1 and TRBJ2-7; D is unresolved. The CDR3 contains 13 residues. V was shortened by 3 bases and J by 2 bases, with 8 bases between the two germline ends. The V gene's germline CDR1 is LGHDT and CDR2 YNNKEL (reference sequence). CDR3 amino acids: CASSQTITYEQYF. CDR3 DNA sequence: TGTGCCAGCAGCCAGACAATTACCTACGAGCAGTACTTC.

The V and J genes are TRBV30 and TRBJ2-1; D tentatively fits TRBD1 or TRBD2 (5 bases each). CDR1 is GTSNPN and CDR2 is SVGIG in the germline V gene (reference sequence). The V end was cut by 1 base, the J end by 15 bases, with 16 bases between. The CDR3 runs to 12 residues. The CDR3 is CAWSENRRISFF. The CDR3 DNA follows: TGTGCCTGGAGTGAGAACAGGAGGATCTCGTTCTTC.

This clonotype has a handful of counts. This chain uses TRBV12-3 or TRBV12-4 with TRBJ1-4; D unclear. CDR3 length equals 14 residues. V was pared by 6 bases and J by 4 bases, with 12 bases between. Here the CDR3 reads CASRMGNGNEKLFF. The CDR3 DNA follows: TGTGCCAGCAGAATGGGGAACGGTAATGAAAAACTGTTTTTT.

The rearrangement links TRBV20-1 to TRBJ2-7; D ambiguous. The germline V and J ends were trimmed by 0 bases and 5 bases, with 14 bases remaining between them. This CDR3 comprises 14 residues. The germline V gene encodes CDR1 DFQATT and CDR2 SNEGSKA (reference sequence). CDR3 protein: CSARDRAPHDEQYF. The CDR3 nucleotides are TGCAGTGCTAGAGATCGAGCTCCCCACGACGAGCAGTACTTC.

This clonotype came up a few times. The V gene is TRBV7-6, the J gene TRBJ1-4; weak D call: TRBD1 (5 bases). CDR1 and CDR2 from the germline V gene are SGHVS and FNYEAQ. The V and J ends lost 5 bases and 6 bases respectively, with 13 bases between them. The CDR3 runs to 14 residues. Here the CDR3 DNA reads TGTGCCAGCAGCCGACAGACCTGGGATGAAAAACTGTTTTTT. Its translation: CASSRQTWDEKLFF.

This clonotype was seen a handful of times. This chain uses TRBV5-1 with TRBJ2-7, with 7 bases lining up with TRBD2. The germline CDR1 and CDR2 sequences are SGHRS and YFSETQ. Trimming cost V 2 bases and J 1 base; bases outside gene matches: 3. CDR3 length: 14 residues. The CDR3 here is CASSLAGKSYEQYF. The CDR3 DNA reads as TGCGCCAGCAGCTTAGCGGGAAAGTCCTACGAGCAGTACTTC.

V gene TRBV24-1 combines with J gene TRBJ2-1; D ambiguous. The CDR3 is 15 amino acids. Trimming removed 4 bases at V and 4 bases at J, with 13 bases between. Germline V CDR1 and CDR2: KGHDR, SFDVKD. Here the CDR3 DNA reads TGTGCCACCAGTGAAAGGCAGGCCTTATACAATGAGCAGTTCTTC. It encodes CATSERQALYNEQFF.

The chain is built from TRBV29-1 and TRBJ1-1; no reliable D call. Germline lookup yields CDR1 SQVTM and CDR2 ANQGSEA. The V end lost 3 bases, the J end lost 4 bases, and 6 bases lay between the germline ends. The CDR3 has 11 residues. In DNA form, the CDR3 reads TGCAGCGTTGATCGTGGCACTGAAGCTTTCTTT. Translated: CSVDRGTEAFF.

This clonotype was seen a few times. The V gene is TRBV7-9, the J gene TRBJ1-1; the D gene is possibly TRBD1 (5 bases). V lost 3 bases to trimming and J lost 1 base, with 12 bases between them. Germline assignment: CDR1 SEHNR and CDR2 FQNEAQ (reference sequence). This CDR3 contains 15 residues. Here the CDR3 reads CASSFPDGQNTEAFF. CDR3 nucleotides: TGTGCCAGCAGCTTCCCAGACGGACAGAACACTGAAGCTTTCTTT.

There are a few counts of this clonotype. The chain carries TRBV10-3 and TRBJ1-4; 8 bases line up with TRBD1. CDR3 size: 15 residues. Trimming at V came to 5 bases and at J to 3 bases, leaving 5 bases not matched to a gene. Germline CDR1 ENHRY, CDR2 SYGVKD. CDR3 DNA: TGTGCCATCAGTACCTCGACAGGGGCTAATGAAAAACTGTTTTTT. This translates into CAISTSTGANEKLFF.

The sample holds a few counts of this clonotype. The chain's CDR3 is CASSTVGLAGLEQYF. DNA for the CDR3: TGTGCCAGCAGTACTGTCGGACTAGCGGGATTAGAGCAGTACTTC. The chain recombines TRBV28 with TRBJ2-7; 12 bases match TRBD2. The ends lost 5 bases at V and 7 bases at J; junction bases unmatched: 9. This CDR3 is built from 15 residues. Germline CDR1 is MDHEN and CDR2 is SYDVKM.

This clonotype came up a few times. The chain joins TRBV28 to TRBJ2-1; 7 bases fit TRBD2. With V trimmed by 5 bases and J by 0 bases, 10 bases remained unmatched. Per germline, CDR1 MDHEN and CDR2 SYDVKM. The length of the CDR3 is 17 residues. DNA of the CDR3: TGTGCCAGCAGTCTTACTAGCGAGGCCAGCTCCTACAATGAGCAGTTCTTC. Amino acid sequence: CASSLTSEASSYNEQFF.

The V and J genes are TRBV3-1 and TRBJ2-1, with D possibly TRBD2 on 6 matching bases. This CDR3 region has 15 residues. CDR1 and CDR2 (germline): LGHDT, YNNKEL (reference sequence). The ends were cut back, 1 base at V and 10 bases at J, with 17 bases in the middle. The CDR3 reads CASSQAPLGSGEQFF. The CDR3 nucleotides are TGTGCCAGCAGCCAAGCCCCCTTAGGTAGCGGCGAGCAGTTCTTC.

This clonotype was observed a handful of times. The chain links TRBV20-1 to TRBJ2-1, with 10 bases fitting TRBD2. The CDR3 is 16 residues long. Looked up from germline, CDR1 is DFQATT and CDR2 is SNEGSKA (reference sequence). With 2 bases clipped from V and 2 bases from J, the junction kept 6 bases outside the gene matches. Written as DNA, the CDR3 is TGCAGTGCTAGAATCGCTAGCGGGAGTGCCTACAATGAGCAGTTCTTC. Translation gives CSARIASGSAYNEQFF.

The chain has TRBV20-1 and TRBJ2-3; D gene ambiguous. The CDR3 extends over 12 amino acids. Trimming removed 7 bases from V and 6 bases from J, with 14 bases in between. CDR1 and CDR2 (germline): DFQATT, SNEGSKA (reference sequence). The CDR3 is CSVFKPSDTQYF. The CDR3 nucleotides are TGCAGTGTTTTTAAGCCGAGCGATACGCAGTATTTT.